Sequencing of this TCR beta chain was carried out in a study of blood T cell repertoires in COVID-19. Authors' data handling: Amplification with reference gene primers provided the estimates of nucleated cell counts. The repertoire was sequenced with immunoSEQ multiplex PCR; TCRdb's copy has only in-frame clones and lacks some. V and J calls and clone size are given by that table; D and trimming were obtained from the DNA. This table holds fewer than 3,000 clones, approximately 90% found once. Germline V gene data show CDR1 as LNHNV and CDR2 as YYDKDF (reference sequence). This CDR3 has 14 residues. Trimming removed 1 base from V and 5 bases from J, with 9 bases in between.

The rearrangement uses TRBV15 and TRBJ2-1; weak D call: TRBD2 (5 bases). Sequencing was carried out using peripheral blood. This receptor was taken from a man between 65 and 80 years old with active COVID-19. This chain's CDR3 is CATSRAAGNNEQFF. CDR3 nucleotide sequence: TGTGCCACCAGCAGAGCGGCGGGTAACAATGAGCAGTTCTTC.